This T cell receptor (beta chain) was sequenced in a study of OX40 agonist ivuxolimab in advanced cancers. The overall study: Patients were over 65% male with ages roughly 23 to 79, mean roughly 55.

The germline V gene encodes CDR1 ENHRY and CDR2 SYGVKD. V was pared by 1 base and J by 3 bases, with 8 bases of the junction left unmatched. The CDR3 is made up of 17 amino acids. Assay used: immunoSEQ multiplex PCR; TCRdb lists only in-frame clones, some missing. The sample has 75,000 to 80,000 clones; 94% are singletons. The source material was CD4+ or CD8+ T cells sorted from blood, sampled in a trial of the OX40 agonist ivuxolimab. The rearrangement uses TRBV10-3 and TRBJ2-1, with 8 bases lining up with TRBD2. The TCR sequence derives from an adult with an advanced solid tumor such as melanoma, head and neck, liver or kidney cancer. CDR3 in amino acids: CAISEWRERENYNEQFF. CDR3 nucleotides: TGTGCCATCAGTGAGTGGCGTGAGCGGGAGAACTACAATGAGCAGTTCTTC.